This T cell receptor (beta chain) comes out of a study of shared clonotypes between healthy human individuals. Study findings and constraints: Among donors, sharing of clonotypes was expected to be affected by sequencing depth. Clonotypes that were shared across a handful of donors made up roughly 5% of naive CD4 clonotypes.

Germline values: CDR1 LGHNA, CDR2 YSLEER. Trimming took off 0 bases at V and 5 bases at J, with 22 bases between the two ends. CDR3 size: 18 residues. Naive CD8 populations comprised CD45RO-negative cells positively selected for CCR7, excluding terminally differentiated effector memory CD45RA+ cells. The study drew its donors from healthy HIV-negative adults without recent acute infections or vaccinations. TCRdb keeps only in-frame clones here, not all; method: immunoSEQ multiplex PCR. In the table there are approximately 2,000,000 clones, over 85% of which are singletons. Worth noting for this clone: Its specificity is unknown.

The chain couples TRBV4-3 to TRBJ1-1; D uncertain. The sequence was obtained from a young man in good health. Some clones in this sample may be carry-over from other donors' samples. The sequencing sample was made of naive CD8+ T cells from PBMCs. The CDR3 is CASSQEAKAGRSRTEAFF. The DNA for the CDR3 is TGCGCCAGCAGCCAAGAAGCAAAGGCTGGCAGGTCTAGGACTGAAGCTTTCTTT.